The clone carrying this T cell receptor (beta chain) was observed a single time. The sample is drawn from a study of blood T cell repertoires in COVID-19. Whole-study context: The United States, Italy and Spain were the sources of the acute and convalescent COVID-19 samples. Sources were T cells, B-cell-depleted T cells, or PBMCs; the material itself was cDNA or gDNA.

The length of the CDR3 is 15 residues. The V segment lost 4 bases and the J segment 5 bases; nucleotides outside the gene matches: 9. Germline V gene lookup returns CDR1 SQVTM and CDR2 ANQGSEA. In the authors' workflow: Estimates of nucleated cell counts were drawn from the amplification of reference gene primers. Produced via immunoSEQ multiplex PCR; TCRdb's table is partial and in-frame only. That table supplies the V and J calls and clone size; D and trimming were determined from the DNA. The sample includes around 400,000 clones, 87% of them seen just once. V gene TRBV29-1 combines with J gene TRBJ1-4; TRBD1 matches at 8 bases. This receptor was taken from a woman in her 30s with COVID-19, enrolled during active disease. The sequenced sample consisted of peripheral blood. The CDR3 DNA reads TGCAGCGTTGCCGAACGTCCAGGGGGCAATGAAAAACTGTTTTTT. This translates into CSVAERPGGNEKLFF.